This paragraph covers one T cell receptor beta chain sequence. This record belongs to a study of T cells in Graves' hyperthyroidism and ophthalmopathy. RNA transcripts gave rise to amplified TCR beta CDR3 regions. Using the HTBI primer set, a first-round RT-PCR was run on the TCR CDR3. From the multiplex PCR reads, TCRdb called clonotypes with MiXCR, one entry per CDR3 protein. The sample contains hundreds of thousands of distinct CDR3 sequences, around 20% of which appear only once. CDR1 SGHVS and CDR2 FQNEAQ come from the germline V gene. The CDR3 totals 13 residues. With 1 base removed from V and 6 bases from J, the gap between germline ends came to 10 bases.

Input material: blood. The rearrangement joins TRBV7-8 to TRBJ2-7; a weak D match, TRBD2 (6 bases). This TCR came from a young man with Graves' ophthalmopathy. CDR3 sequence (DNA): TGTGCCAGCAGCTTAGAGGGAGCGGGCGAGCAGTACTTC. It is translated as CASSLEGAGEQYF.